The source of this T cell receptor beta chain is a study of blood T cell repertoires in COVID-19. As for the study in general: There were acute and convalescent COVID-19 samples, and they came from the United States, Italy and Spain. T cells, B-cell-depleted T cells, or PBMCs supplied cDNA or gDNA.

In the original analysis: Estimates of nucleated cell counts were drawn from the amplification of reference gene primers. TCRdb's copy holds only in-frame clones and misses some; the assay was immunoSEQ multiplex PCR. The D gene and trimming were derived from the DNA, and the V and J assignments and clone size from that table. The table has about 390,000 clones, around 87% seen once. The germline gives CDR1 SNHLY, CDR2 FYNNEI. The V gene end was trimmed by 6 bases and the J gene end by 10 bases; junction bases not matched to a gene: 7. This CDR3 is built from 12 residues. It was during active infection that Seattle patients were enrolled and then longitudinally followed.

Source material: peripheral blood. This receptor was taken from a woman aged 55-70 years with COVID-19, enrolled during active disease. The V gene is TRBV2, the J gene TRBJ1-1, with 8 bases fitting TRBD1. For the CDR3, the DNA is TGTGCCAGCAGAGGGGACAGGCGCGGAGCTTTCTTT. It yields the protein CASRGDRRGAFF.